This T cell receptor (beta chain) was captured by sequencing in a study of brain T cells in children with intractable seizures. Findings and caveats of the study: HCMV serostatus was not known, and viral specificity came from CDR3 similarity only.

Details on this clone: Its antigen is not known.

The ends were cut back, 8 bases at V and 7 bases at J, with 15 bases in the middle. CDR3 size: 13 residues. Germline-derived CDR1 and CDR2 are MDHEN and SYDVKM. Time point noted: blood from clinic visit 5 months post-surgery; TSC patient then seizure free. Only cases whose brain tissue showed the highest T cell transcript signatures were sequenced. Sequencing used immunoSEQ multiplex PCR; TCRdb keeps in-frame clones, though not all of them. The sample includes hundreds of thousands of clones, about 93% of them seen just once. This TCR was recovered from a boy in the first two years of life with tuberous sclerosis and intractable seizures. This chain connects TRBV28 to TRBJ2-1; D might be TRBD2 (6 bases). The sample was peripheral blood, taken around 5 months after surgery. The CDR3 here is CASVREPLNEQFF. The CDR3 DNA reads as TGTGCCAGCGTCCGGGAGCCCCTGAATGAGCAGTTCTTC.